This T cell receptor beta chain emerged from a study of a mutant IDH1 vaccine in newly diagnosed glioma listed by TCRdb under 2021. For context, the study as a whole: Of the 32 patients who were treated, about 62% were male and 37.5% were female, and the mean age was approximately 40 years. Before enrollment, patients had received standard therapy of radiotherapy alone, temozolomide alone, or radiochemotherapy with temozolomide; most received the combination. Peripheral blood was drawn at six visits: V03 (baseline), V05, V07, V10, V12 and V13. For exploratory analyses, longitudinal TCRB deep sequencing was carried out in roughly 25 treated patients wherever samples were available.

Study-wide findings and limitations: It was noted by the authors that analyses of patient blood samples could not be reproduced owing to sample limitations. Selection of PBMC samples for TCRB deep sequencing was based on availability. Pseudoprogression seemed to be unrelated to changes in the top peripheral T cell clonotypes found by TCRB sequencing. Immune responses induced by the vaccine were seen in 90% to 95% of patients across multiple MHC alleles.

The germline V gene supplies CDR1 SGDLS and CDR2 YYNGEE. At the junction V is shortened by 3 bases and J by 1 base, with 7 bases in between. The CDR3 sequence holds 13 residues, the cysteine and phenylalanine included. Only the CDR3 DNA stays, 39 bases, in frame from base 1. This specimen's time point label, per the study, means: baseline, week 1 (first vaccination visit). The label giving this sample's treatment or condition can be read as: pre-vaccination baseline after standard-of-care therapy. The donors had newly diagnosed IDH1-mutant astrocytomas of WHO grade 3 or 4 that showed loss of nuclear ATRX. The samples were drawn from NOA16, a multicentre, single-arm, open-label phase I trial in Germany that tested a mutant IDH1 peptide vaccine in humans for the first time. For immunogenicity testing, the blood drawn at visit V03 was used as the baseline sample. The DNeasy Blood and Tissue Kit was used to extract genomic DNA from EDTA blood for TCRB sequencing.

The library was produced with the immunoSEQ multiplex PCR assay. Rearranged TCR beta chain sequences were amplified with the hsTCRB Kit following the manufacturer's protocol. An Illumina MiSeq was used to sequence the TCRB libraries. For the original study's pipeline: Demultiplexing, trimming and gene mapping were performed with the kit vendor's proprietary platform. In its TCRdb copy, this immuneACCESS table keeps in-frame sequences only and misses some clones. Where compared with another copy, unresolved V genes explain less than half of these, and the others have no known cause. That table is the source of V, J and clone size, and D and trimming were worked out from the DNA. In this sample the table shows tens of thousands of clones, 83% of which occur a single time. The ten most abundant clones make up approximately 7% of the sample. This clone was counted between two and nine times. The specificity of this receptor is unknown. Per-base qualities were not stored, and no clone one base away is much larger.

The receptor comes from a woman aged 50 to 60 with glioma. The sequencing here drew on PBMCs, taken from a glioma patient treated with radiotherapy, temozolomide or both. The chain uses TRBV9 and TRBJ1-1, with the D gene too uncertain to name. CDR3 sequence: CASSADRNTEAFF. The DNA is TGTGCCAGCAGCGCCGACCGGAACACTGAAGCTTTCTTT.